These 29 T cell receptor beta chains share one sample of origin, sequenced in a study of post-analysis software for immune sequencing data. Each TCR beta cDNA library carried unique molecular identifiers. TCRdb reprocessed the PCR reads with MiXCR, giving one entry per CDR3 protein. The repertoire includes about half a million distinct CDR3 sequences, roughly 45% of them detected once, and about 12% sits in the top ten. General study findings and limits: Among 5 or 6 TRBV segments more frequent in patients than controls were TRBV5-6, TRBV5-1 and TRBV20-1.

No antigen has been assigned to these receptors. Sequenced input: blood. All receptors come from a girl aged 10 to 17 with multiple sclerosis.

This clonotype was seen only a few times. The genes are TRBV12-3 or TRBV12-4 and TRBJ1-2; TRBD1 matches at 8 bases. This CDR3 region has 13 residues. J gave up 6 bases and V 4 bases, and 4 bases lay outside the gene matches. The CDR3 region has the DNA TGTGCCAGCAGTTCTCCAGGGGGCGATGGCTACACCTTC. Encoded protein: CASSSPGGDGYTF.

This CDR3 reads CASSPNNGYGYTF. The CDR3 nucleotides are TGTGCCAGCAGTCCTAATAATGGCTATGGCTACACCTTC. This chain uses TRBV6-5 with TRBJ1-2; no definite D call. Germline-derived CDR1 and CDR2 are MNHEY and SVGAGI. This CDR3 has 13 residues. Trimming cost V 5 bases and J 4 bases, with 11 bases left between them.

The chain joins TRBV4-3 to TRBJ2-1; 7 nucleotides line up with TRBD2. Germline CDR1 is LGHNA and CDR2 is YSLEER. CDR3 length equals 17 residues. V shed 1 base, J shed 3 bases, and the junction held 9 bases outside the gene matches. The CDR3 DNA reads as TGCGCCAGCAGCCAAGGAGGTGGCGGGAGCCTCTACAATGAGCAGTTCTTC. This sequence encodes CASSQGGGGSLYNEQFF.

The CDR3 DNA reads as TGTGCCAGCAGTGAAATGAGCGGAGACTACAATGAGCAGTTCTTC. Translation gives CASSEMSGDYNEQFF. This chain joins TRBV2 and TRBJ2-1, with D perhaps matching TRBD2 (5 bases). The CDR3 spans 15 residues. V lost 2 bases to trimming and J lost 3 bases, with 11 bases between them. The germline V gene has CDR1 SNHLY and CDR2 FYNNEI.

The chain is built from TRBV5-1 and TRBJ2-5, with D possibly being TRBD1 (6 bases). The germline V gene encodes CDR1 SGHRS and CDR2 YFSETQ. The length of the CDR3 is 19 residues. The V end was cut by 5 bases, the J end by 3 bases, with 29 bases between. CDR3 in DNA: TGCGCCAGCAGGACGCCCGGACAGTATACCACGGGAATAGAAGAGACCCAGTACTTC. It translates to CASRTPGQYTTGIEETQYF.

The CDR3 DNA reads as TGTGCCAGCAGCCCCGGACAGGAGGCAGACGAGCAGTACTTC. Amino acid sequence: CASSPGQEADEQYF. This chain links TRBV12-3 or TRBV12-4 with TRBJ2-7; 7 bases align to TRBD1. The V and J ends lost 6 bases and 5 bases, in that order; junction bases with no gene match: 10. The CDR3 is 14 amino acids.

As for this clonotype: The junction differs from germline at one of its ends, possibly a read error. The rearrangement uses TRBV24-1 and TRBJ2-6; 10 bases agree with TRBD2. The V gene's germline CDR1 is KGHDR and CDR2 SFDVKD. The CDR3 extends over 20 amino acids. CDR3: CATSERRASGGSSGANVRTF. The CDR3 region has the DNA TGTGCCACCAGTGAGAGACGGGCTAGCGGGGGAAGCTCTGGGGCCAACGTCCGGACTTTC.

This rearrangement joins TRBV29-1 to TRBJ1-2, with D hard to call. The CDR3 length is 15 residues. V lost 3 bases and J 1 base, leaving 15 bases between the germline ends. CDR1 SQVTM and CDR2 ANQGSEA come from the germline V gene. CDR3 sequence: CSVDTGKEGNYGYTF. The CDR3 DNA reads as TGCAGCGTTGACACCGGGAAGGAGGGTAACTATGGCTACACCTTC.

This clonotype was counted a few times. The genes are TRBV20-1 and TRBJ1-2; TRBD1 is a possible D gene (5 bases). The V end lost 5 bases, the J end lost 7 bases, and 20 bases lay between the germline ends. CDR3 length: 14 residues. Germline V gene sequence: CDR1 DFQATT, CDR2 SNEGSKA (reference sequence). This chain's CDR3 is CSADPGSSLRGYTF. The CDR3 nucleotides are TGCAGTGCTGACCCAGGGAGTAGCCTTCGTGGCTACACCTTC.

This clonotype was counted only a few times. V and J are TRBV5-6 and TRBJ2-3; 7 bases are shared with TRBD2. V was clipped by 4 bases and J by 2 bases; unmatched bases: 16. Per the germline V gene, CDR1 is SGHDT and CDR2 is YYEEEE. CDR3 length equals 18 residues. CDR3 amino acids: CASSPGGISYQHTDTQYF. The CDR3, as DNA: TGTGCCAGCAGCCCGGGAGGTATTTCTTACCAGCACACAGATACGCAGTATTTT.

CDR3 sequence: CASSLDQYSNYGYTF. In nucleotides, the CDR3 is TGTGCCAGCAGCTTAGATCAGTACAGTAACTATGGCTACACCTTC. This chain uses TRBV7-2 with TRBJ1-2; D not resolved. From germline, CDR1 is SGHTA and CDR2 FQGNSA. The CDR3 has 15 residues. Trimming shortened V by 1 base and J by 1 base, and 10 bases separated the two germline ends.

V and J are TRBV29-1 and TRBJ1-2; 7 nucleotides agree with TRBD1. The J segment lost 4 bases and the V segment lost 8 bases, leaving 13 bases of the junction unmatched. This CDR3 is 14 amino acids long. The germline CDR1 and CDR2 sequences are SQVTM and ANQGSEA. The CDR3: CSSVPPGQTYGYTF. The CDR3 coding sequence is TGCAGCTCGGTCCCCCCGGGACAGACCTATGGCTACACCTTC.

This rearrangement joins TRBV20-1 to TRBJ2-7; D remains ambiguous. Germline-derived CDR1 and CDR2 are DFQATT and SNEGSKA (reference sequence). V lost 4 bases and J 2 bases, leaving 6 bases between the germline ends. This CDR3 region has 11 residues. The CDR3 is CSATDAYEQYF. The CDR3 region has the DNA TGCAGTGCTACCGACGCCTACGAGCAGTACTTC.

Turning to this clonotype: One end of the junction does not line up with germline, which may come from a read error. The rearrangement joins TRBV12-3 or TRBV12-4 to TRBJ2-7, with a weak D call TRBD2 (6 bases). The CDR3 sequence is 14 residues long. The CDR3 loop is CTSGLEADAYEQYF. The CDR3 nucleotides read TGTACCAGCGGGCTTGAGGCCGACGCCTACGAGCAGTACTTC.

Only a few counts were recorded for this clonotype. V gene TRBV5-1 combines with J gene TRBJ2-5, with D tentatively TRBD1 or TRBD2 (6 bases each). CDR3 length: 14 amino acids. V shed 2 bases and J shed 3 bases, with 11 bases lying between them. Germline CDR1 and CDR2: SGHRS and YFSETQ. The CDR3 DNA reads TGCGCCAGCAGCTTACAGGGCGGGGAAGAGACCCAGTACTTC. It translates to CASSLQGGEETQYF.

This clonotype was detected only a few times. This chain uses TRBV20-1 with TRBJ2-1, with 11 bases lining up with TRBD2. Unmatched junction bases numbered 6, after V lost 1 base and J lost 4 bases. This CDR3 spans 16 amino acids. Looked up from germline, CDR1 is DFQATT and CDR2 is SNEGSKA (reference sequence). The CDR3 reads CSARGLAGGKYNEQFF. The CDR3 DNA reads TGCAGTGCTAGAGGGCTAGCGGGAGGAAAGTACAATGAGCAGTTCTTC.

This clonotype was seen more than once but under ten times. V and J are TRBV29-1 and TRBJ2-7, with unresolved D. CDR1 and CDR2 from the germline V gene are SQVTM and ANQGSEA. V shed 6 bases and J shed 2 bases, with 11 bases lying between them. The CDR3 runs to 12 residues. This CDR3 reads CSVTTDTYEQYF. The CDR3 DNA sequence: TGCAGCGTCACGACCGATACCTACGAGCAGTACTTC.

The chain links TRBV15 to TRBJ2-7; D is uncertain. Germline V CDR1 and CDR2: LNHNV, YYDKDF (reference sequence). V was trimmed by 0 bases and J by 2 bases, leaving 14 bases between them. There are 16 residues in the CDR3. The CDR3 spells CATSRDRYGLTYEQYF. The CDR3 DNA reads TGTGCCACCAGCAGAGATCGTTACGGCCTCACCTACGAGCAGTACTTC. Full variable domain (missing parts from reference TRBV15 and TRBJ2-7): DAMVIQNPRYQVTQFGKPVTLSCSQTLNHNVMYWYQQKSSQAPKLLFHYYDKDFNNEADTPDNFQSRRPNTSFCFLDIRSPGLGDTAMYLCATSRDRYGLTYEQYFGPGTRLTVT.

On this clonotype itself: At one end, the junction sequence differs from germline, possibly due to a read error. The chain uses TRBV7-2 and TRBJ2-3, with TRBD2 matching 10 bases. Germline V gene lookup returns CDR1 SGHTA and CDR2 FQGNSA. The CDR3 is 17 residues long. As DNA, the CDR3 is TGTGCCAGCGGCTTAGATAGGGCTAGCGGGAGCCCAGATACGCAGTATTTT. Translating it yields CASGLDRASGSPDTQYF.

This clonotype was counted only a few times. The CDR3, as DNA: TGTGCCAGCAGTAAATTTGAGCAGTTCTTC. Its translation is CASSKFEQFF. The rearrangement joins TRBV6-6 to TRBJ2-1; no clear D. The germline V gene encodes CDR1 MNHNY and CDR2 SVGAGI (reference sequence). CDR3 length: 10 amino acids. Trimming cost V 5 bases and J 9 bases, with 5 bases left between them.

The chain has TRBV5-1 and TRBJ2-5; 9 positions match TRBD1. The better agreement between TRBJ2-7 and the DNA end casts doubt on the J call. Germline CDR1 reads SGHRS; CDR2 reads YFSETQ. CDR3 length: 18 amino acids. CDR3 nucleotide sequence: TGCGCCAGCAGCTCGGAATCTACTACAGGGGGCACCCTCTACGAGCAGTACTTC. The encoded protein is CASSSESTTGGTLYEQYF.

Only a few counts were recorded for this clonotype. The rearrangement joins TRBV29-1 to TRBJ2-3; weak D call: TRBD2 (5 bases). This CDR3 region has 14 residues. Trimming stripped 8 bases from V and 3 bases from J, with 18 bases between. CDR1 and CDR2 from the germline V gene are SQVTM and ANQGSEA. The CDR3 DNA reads TGCAGCACCAAACCCTTAGGCGGGACAGATACGCAGTATTTT. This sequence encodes CSTKPLGGTDTQYF.

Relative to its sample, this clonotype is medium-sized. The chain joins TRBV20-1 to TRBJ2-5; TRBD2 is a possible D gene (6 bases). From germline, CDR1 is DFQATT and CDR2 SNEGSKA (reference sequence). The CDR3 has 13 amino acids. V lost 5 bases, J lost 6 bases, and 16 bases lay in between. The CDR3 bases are TGCAGTGCTGTAACGGGAGAAATGAAGACCCAGTACTTC. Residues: CSAVTGEMKTQYF.

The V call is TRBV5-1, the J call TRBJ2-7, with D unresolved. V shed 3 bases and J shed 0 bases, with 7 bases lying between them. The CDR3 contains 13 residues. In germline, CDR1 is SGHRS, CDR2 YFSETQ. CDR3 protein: CASSSASSYEQYF. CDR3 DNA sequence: TGCGCCAGCAGCTCGGCCAGCTCCTACGAGCAGTACTTC.

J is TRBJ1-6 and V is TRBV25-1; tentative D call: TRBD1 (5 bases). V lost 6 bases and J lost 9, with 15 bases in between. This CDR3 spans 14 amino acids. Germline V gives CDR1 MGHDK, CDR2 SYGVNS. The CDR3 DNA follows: TGTGCCAGCAGATCCGTGACAGAAGGTTCACCCCTCCACTTT. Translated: CASRSVTEGSPLHF. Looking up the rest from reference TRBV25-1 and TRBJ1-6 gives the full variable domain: EADIYQTPRYLVIGTGKKITLECSQTMGHDKMYWYQQDPGMELHLIHYSYGVNSTEKGDLSSESTVSRIRTEHFPLTLESARPSHTSQYLCASRSVTEGSPLHFGNGTRLTVT.

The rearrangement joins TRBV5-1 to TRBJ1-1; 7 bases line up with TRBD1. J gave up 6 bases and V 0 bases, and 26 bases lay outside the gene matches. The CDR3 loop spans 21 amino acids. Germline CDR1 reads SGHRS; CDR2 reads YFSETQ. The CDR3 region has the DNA TGCGCCAGCAGCTTGGCCACGGCAGGGGGGTTTATTAATTCCGGGGGCGCTGAAGCTTTCTTT. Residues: CASSLATAGGFINSGGAEAFF.

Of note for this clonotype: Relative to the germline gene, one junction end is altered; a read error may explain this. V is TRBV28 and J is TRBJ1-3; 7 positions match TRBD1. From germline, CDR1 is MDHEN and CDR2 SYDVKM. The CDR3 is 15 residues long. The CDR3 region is CAGSLGGAWGNTIYF. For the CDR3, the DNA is TGTGCCGGCAGTTTAGGGGGCGCATGGGGAAACACCATATATTTT.

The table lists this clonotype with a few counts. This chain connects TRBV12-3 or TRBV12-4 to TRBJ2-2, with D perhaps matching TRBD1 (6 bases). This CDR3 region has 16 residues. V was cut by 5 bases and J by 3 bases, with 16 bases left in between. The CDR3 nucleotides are TGTGCCAGCAGTCCCTGGCAGGGGTCGGACACCGGGGAGCTGTTTTTT. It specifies CASSPWQGSDTGELFF.

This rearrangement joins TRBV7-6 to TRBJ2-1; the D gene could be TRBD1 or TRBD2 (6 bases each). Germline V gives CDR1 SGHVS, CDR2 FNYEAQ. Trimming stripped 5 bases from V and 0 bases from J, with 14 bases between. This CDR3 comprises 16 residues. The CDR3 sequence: CASSPPGASSYNEQFF. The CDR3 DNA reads TGTGCCAGCAGCCCTCCGGGGGCGAGCTCCTACAATGAGCAGTTCTTC. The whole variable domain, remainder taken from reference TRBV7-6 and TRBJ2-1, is GAGVSQSPRYKVTKRGQDVALRCDPISGHVSLYWYRQALGQGPEFLTYFNYEAQQDKSGLPNDRFSAERPEGSISTLTIQRTEQRDSAMYRCASSPPGASSYNEQFFGPGTRLTVL.